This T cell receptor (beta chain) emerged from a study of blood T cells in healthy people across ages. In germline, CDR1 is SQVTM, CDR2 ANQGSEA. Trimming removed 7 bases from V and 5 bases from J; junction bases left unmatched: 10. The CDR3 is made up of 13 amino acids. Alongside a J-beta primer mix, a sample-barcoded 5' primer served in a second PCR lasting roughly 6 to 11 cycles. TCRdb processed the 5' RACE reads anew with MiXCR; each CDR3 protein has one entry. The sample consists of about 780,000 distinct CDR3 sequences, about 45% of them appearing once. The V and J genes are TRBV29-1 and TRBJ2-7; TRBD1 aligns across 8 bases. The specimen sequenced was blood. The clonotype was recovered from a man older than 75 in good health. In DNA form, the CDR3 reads TGCAGCGCAACCACAGGGGGAATTGACGAGCAGTACTTC. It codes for CSATTGGIDEQYF.